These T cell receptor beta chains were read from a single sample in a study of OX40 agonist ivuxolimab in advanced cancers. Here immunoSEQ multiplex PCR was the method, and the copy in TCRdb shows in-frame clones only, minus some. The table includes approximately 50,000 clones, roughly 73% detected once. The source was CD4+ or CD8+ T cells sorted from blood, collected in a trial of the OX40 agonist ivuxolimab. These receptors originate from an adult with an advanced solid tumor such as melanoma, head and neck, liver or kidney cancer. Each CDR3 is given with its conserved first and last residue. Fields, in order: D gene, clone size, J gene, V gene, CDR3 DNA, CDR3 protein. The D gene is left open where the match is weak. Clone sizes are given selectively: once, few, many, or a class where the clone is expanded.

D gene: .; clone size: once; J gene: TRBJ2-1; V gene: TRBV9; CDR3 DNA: TGTGCCAGCAGCGTAGTTTCGGGGCTCTACAATGAGCAGTTCTTC; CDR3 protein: CASSVVSGLYNEQFF
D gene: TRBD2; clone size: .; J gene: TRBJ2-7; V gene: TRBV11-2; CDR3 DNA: TGTGCCAGCAGCCGCAACTCCGCGGGACTAGCGGCCTACGAGCAGTACTTC; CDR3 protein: CASSRNSAGLAAYEQYF
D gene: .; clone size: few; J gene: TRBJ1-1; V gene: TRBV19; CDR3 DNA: TGTGCCAGTAATACTGGGGACTCCACTGAAGCTTTCTTT; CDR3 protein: CASNTGDSTEAFF
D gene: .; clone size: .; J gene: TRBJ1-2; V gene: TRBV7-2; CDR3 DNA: TGTGCCAGCAGCTACGGGGAGACGGGCTACACCTTC; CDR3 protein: CASSYGETGYTF
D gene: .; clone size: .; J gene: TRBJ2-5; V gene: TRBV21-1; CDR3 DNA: TGTGCCAGCAGCACATGGACTAGCGGCCCACAAGAGACCCAGTACTTC; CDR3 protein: CASSTWTSGPQETQYF
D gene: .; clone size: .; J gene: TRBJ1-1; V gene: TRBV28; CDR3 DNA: TGTGCCAGCAGTTTGACAGTCACTGAAGCTTTCTTT; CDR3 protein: CASSLTVTEAFF
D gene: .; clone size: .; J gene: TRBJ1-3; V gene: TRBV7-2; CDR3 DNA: TGTGCCAGCAGCTTATTGGGGGTTGGCTCTGGAAACACCATATATTTT; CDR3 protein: CASSLLGVGSGNTIYF
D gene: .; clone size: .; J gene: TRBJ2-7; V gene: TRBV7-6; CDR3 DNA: TGTGCCAGCACCCTCCTCGGTGAGCAGTACTTC; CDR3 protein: CASTLLGEQYF
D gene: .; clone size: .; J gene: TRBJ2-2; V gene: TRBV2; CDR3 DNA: TGTGCCAGCAGTGAACAATTTCCAGGCCCGAACACCGGGGAGCTGTTTTTT; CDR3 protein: CASSEQFPGPNTGELFF
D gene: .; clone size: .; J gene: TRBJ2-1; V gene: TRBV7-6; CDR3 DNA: TGTGCCAGCAGCCTTAGAATGCCCACTTCCCTTAGTGCGGGCCGAGCAATTGTGCAGTTCTTC; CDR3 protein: CASSLRMPTSLSAGRAIVQFF
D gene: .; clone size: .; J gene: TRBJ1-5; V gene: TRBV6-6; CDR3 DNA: TGTGCCAGCAGTTACTCCCAGGGCGGCAATCAGCCCCAGCATTTT; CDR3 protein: CASSYSQGGNQPQHF
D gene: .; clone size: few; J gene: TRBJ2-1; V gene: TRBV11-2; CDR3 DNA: TGTGCCAGCAGCCGAGGATCTGGCAGGGGGGCGCAGAACAATGAGCAGTTCTTC; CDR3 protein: CASSRGSGRGAQNNEQFF
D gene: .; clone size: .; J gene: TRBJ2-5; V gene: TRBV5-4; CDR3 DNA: TGTGCCAGCAGGGTCGCGGGCCAAGAGACCCAGTACTTC; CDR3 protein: CASRVAGQETQYF